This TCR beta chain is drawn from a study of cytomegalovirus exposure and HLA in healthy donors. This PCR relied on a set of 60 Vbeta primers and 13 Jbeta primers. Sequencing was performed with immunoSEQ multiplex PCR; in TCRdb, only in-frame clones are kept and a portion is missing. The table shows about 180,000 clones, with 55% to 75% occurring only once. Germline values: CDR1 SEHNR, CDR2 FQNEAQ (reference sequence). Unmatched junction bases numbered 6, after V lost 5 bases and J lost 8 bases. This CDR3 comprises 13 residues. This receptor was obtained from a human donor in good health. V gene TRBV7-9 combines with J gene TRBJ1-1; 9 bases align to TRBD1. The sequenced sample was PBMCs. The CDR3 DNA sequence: TGTGCCAGCAGCCCGGACAGGGGTTCCGAAGCTTTCTTT. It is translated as CASSPDRGSEAFF.